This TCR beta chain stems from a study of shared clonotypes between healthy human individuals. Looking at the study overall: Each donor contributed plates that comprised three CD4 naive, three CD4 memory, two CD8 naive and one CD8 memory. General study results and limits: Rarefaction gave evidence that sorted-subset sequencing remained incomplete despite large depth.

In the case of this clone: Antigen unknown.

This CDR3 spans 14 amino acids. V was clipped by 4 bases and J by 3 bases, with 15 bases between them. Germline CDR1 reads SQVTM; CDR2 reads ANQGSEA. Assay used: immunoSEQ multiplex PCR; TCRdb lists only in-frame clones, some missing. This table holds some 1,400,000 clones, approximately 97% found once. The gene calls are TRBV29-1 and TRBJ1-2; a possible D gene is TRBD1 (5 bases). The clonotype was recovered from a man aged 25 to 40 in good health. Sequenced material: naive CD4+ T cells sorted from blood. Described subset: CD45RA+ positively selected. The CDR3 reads CSVVRGGLDYGYTF. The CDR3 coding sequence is TGCAGCGTTGTGAGGGGAGGTCTAGACTATGGCTACACCTTC.